This TCR delta chain stems from a study of γδ T cells in repeated Plasmodium falciparum infection. Overall study context: Donors were malaria-exposed Malian children or age- and gender-matched Australian children. Each infection was followed by sampling at 21 days, plus baseline and some pre-infection draws. Study-level findings and limits: Waves of new clonotype selection appeared after repeated controlled infections in Vdelta2-negative, largely Vdelta1+, gammadelta T cells.

This clone was observed a few times. What it binds is unknown. A far larger clone is a single base away, which makes a read error likely. The sample has other DNA sequences that encode this CDR3 too. TCRdb re-identified clones in the multiplex PCR reads via CATT. The sample lists tens of thousands of delta-chain clones; over 1.5% were seen once. Flow sorting of PBMC yielded separate Vgamma9/Vdelta2+ and Vdelta2-negative gammadelta T cell populations for bulk repertoire analysis. This CDR3 is 18 amino acids long. Germline-derived CDR1 and CDR2 are TSWWSYY and QGS. Trimming took 2 bases from V and 3 from J, leaving 22 bases between them.

This chain uses TRDV1 with TRDJ1, with D perhaps TRDD3 (6 bases). Sequenced sample: gamma-delta T cells from blood. The TCR sequence derives from a pool of human donors (malaria-infected and uninfected, not separated). CDR3 bases: TGTGCTCTTGGGGAAAGCCGGGTACGTTTGGGGATTCCCGATAAACTCATCTTT. As protein: CALGESRVRLGIPDKLIF.